Shown below are 25 T cell receptor beta chains from a single sample sequenced in a study of blood T cell repertoires in COVID-19. This table comes from immunoSEQ multiplex PCR, and its TCRdb copy is limited to in-frame clones, with some not included. The profile shows about 63,000 clones, approximately 79% of them singletons. Sample: peripheral blood. The origin of the receptors is a human donor in a cohort sampled during active COVID-19.

J is TRBJ2-7 and V is TRBV27, with 10 bases aligning to TRBD2. This CDR3 is 19 amino acids long. The germline V gene encodes CDR1 MNHEY and CDR2 SMNVEV (reference sequence). The V gene end was trimmed by 8 bases and the J gene end by 2 bases; junction bases not matched to a gene: 21. The CDR3, as DNA: TGTGCCAGCCCTTATGGGGTTGGGCTAGCGGGAGTAAGGACCTACGAGCAGTACTTC. The encoded protein is CASPYGVGLAGVRTYEQYF.

The V call is TRBV9, the J call TRBJ1-6; 11 nucleotides match TRBD1. The CDR3 consists of 17 residues. In germline, CDR1 is SGDLS, CDR2 YYNGEE. The V gene end was trimmed by 0 bases and the J gene end by 9 bases; junction bases not matched to a gene: 8. The CDR3: CASSVGSAGTGGSPLHF. The CDR3 coding sequence is TGTGCCAGCAGCGTAGGGTCGGCGGGGACAGGGGGTTCACCCCTCCACTTT.

This clone showed up just a few times. The chain has TRBV5-8 and TRBJ2-7; the match to TRBD1 covers 8 bases. With V trimmed by 4 bases and J by 3 bases, 9 bases remained unmatched. The CDR3 runs 15 residues. Germline CDR1 SGHTS, CDR2 YDEGEE. CDR3 nucleotides: TGTGCCAGCAGCCGAGCAGGGACAGGAAACTACGAGCAGTACTTC. This encodes CASSRAGTGNYEQYF.

The chain couples TRBV29-1 to TRBJ2-4; D not certain. CDR1 is SQVTM, CDR2 ANQGSEA, per germline. V was cut by 3 bases and J by 8 bases, with 14 bases left in between. The CDR3 runs to 13 residues. CDR3 DNA: TGCAGCGTTGAGCCCGGGTTTGGTGACATTCAGTACTTC. This translates into CSVEPGFGDIQYF.

The chain recombines TRBV6-2 or TRBV6-3 with TRBJ2-7; TRBD1 matches at 8 bases. Germline-derived CDR1 and CDR2 are MNHEY and SVGEGT. The CDR3 is 15 residues long. V lost 5 bases to trimming and J lost 4 bases; unmatched junction nucleotides: 10. The CDR3 coding sequence is TGTGCCAGCAGTAACAGGGGGAAGACCCTTTACGAGCAGTACTTC. Its translation is CASSNRGKTLYEQYF.

Concerning this clone itself: The same CDR3 is also encoded by other DNA sequences in this sample. The chain is built from TRBV12-3 or TRBV12-4 and TRBJ1-1; D call uncertain. The CDR3 is 13 residues long. Trimming took 3 bases from V and 9 from J, leaving 14 bases between them. The CDR3 loop is CASSLVMGAQAFF. The CDR3 nucleotides are TGTGCCAGCAGTTTGGTAATGGGAGCGCAAGCTTTCTTT.

This rearrangement joins TRBV27 to TRBJ2-3; no reliable D call. CDR1 is MNHEY and CDR2 is SMNVEV in the germline V gene (reference sequence). The CDR3 contains 15 residues. With 5 bases removed from V and 0 bases from J, the gap between germline ends came to 12 bases. For the CDR3, the DNA is TGTGCCAGCAGTCAATCGACAAGTAGCACAGATACGCAGTATTTT. Its translation is CASSQSTSSTDTQYF.

About this clone itself: Within the sample, other DNA sequences also encode this same CDR3. The chain joins TRBV5-1 to TRBJ1-1, with 7 nucleotides matching TRBD1. CDR1 and CDR2 (germline): SGHRS, YFSETQ. V was clipped by 2 bases and J by 1 base; unmatched bases: 2. This CDR3 region has 14 residues. The CDR3 loop is CASSLGTANTEAFF. The CDR3 nucleotides read TGCGCCAGCAGCTTAGGGACAGCGAACACTGAAGCTTTCTTT.

The chain couples TRBV15 to TRBJ1-1, with a tentative D call TRBD1 (5 bases). V was shortened by 0 bases and J by 1 base, with 12 bases between the two germline ends. The CDR3 consists of 16 residues. Germline V gene lookup returns CDR1 LNHNV and CDR2 YYDKDF (reference sequence). CDR3 protein: CATSREAGPGNTEAFF. In nucleotides, the CDR3 is TGTGCCACCAGCAGAGAAGCAGGGCCAGGGAACACTGAAGCTTTCTTT.

This chain links TRBV27 with TRBJ2-1; the D is unclear. The CDR3 totals 15 residues. V lost 3 bases, J lost 3 bases, and 12 bases lay in between. Germline-derived CDR1 and CDR2 are MNHEY and SMNVEV (reference sequence). CDR3 DNA sequence: TGTGCCAGCAGTTTTAGTGCTCGCAACTACAATGAGCAGTTCTTC. This sequence encodes CASSFSARNYNEQFF.

The chain recombines TRBV7-6 with TRBJ1-3; TRBD1 matches 8 bases. From germline, CDR1 is SGHVS and CDR2 FNYEAQ. The CDR3 has 16 residues. The J segment lost 0 bases and the V segment lost 10 bases, leaving 11 bases of the junction unmatched. The chain's CDR3 is CANTQGGAYSGNTIYF. Written as DNA, the CDR3 is TGTGCCAACACACAGGGGGGGGCTTACTCTGGAAACACCATATATTTT.

This chain joins TRBV30 and TRBJ2-7; tentatively, D is TRBD2 (5 bases). The V end lost 1 base, the J end lost 2 bases, and 12 bases lay between the germline ends. Germline V gene lookup returns CDR1 GTSNPN and CDR2 SVGIG (reference sequence). CDR3 size: 14 residues. The CDR3, as DNA: TGTGCCTGGAGTGGGGAGAGCTTTACCTACGAGCAGTACTTC. This translates into CAWSGESFTYEQYF.

The chain links TRBV15 to TRBJ1-1; possible D gene TRBD1, 5 bases. In germline, CDR1 is LNHNV, CDR2 YYDKDF (reference sequence). The CDR3 is made up of 16 amino acids. V was shortened by 1 base and J by 0 bases, with 12 bases between the two germline ends. The CDR3 protein is CATSRGKGHLNTEAFF. Written as DNA, the CDR3 is TGTGCCACCAGCAGAGGAAAGGGGCACTTGAACACTGAAGCTTTCTTT.

The rearrangement uses TRBV28 and TRBJ2-6; perhaps TRBD1 as D (6 bases). Germline lookup yields CDR1 MDHEN and CDR2 SYDVKM. CDR3 length equals 19 residues. Trimming took 6 bases from V and 0 from J, leaving 21 bases between them. In DNA, the CDR3 is TGTGCCAGCAGGAAGATAACAGGGCAAGTCCTCTCTGGGGCCAACGTCCTGACTTTC. Protein sequence: CASRKITGQVLSGANVLTF.

The chain combines TRBV9 with TRBJ2-3, with TRBD2 identical over 9 bases. Germline V CDR1 and CDR2: SGDLS, YYNGEE. The CDR3 sequence is 17 residues long. V shed 0 bases, J shed 1 base, and the junction held 6 bases outside the gene matches. This CDR3 reads CASSVDPASGGTDTQYF. The CDR3, as DNA: TGTGCCAGCAGCGTAGACCCGGCTAGCGGGGGCACAGATACGCAGTATTTT. The whole variable domain, filled in from reference TRBV9 and TRBJ2-3, reads DSGVTQTPKHLITATGQRVTLRCSPRSGDLSVYWYQQSLDQGLQFLIQYYNGEERAKGNILERFSAQQFPDLHSELNLSSLELGDSALYFCASSVDPASGGTDTQYFGPGTRLTVL.

The rearrangement links TRBV28 to TRBJ1-1; no clear D. The CDR3 extends over 11 amino acids. CDR1 and CDR2 (germline): MDHEN, SYDVKM. The V end lost 5 bases, the J end lost 6 bases, and 7 bases lay between the germline ends. The CDR3 nucleotides read TGTGCCAGCAGTCTTAGATCTGAAGCTTTCTTT. Its translation is CASSLRSEAFF.

This clone appeared a single time. The chain recombines TRBV5-6 with TRBJ2-1; the match to TRBD2 covers 14 bases. The CDR3 is 14 residues long. The germline V gene encodes CDR1 SGHDT and CDR2 YYEEEE. Losses at the gene ends were 5 bases for V and 10 bases for J; bases not matched to a gene: 5. The CDR3 nucleotides are TGTGCCAGCAGGGGACTAGCGGGAGTCAGCGAGCAGTTCTTC. Translated, it gives CASRGLAGVSEQFF.

V usage is TRBV11-1 and J usage is TRBJ2-1; D gene ambiguous. V shed 2 bases and J shed 8 bases, with 10 bases lying between them. CDR3 length: 13 residues. Germline V gene sequence: CDR1 SGHAT, CDR2 FQDESV (reference sequence). CDR3 DNA: TGTGCCAGCAGCTTATCAGCGTCGGATGAGCAGTTCTTC. It specifies CASSLSASDEQFF.

Judged by abundance, this clone is medium-sized. The J gene is TRBJ2-7, the V gene TRBV6-1; TRBD1 agrees at 7 bases. There are 14 residues in the CDR3. The germline V gene encodes CDR1 MNHNS and CDR2 SASEGT. V lost 0 bases to trimming and J lost 4 bases; unmatched junction nucleotides: 3. The CDR3 is CASSEAGTAYEQYF. As DNA, the CDR3 is TGTGCCAGCAGTGAAGCTGGGACAGCGTACGAGCAGTACTTC.

The rearrangement links TRBV27 to TRBJ1-1; 7 bases are a match to TRBD1. J lost 0 bases, V lost 3 bases, and 10 bases had no gene match. CDR3 length: 17 residues. The V gene's germline CDR1 is MNHEY and CDR2 SMNVEV (reference sequence). The CDR3 loop is CASSFSSGGFMNTEAFF. Here the CDR3 DNA reads TGTGCCAGCAGTTTTTCTTCAGGGGGTTTTATGAACACTGAAGCTTTCTTT.

This sequence joins TRBV6-1 and TRBJ1-2; weak D call: TRBD1 (5 bases). V was shortened by 1 base and J by 6 bases, with 12 bases between the two germline ends. Germline V lookup: CDR1 MNHNS, CDR2 SASEGT. This CDR3 region has 14 residues. CDR3 amino acids: CASSEGPGGDGYTF. The CDR3 nucleotides read TGTGCCAGCAGTGAAGGGCCGGGGGGTGATGGCTACACCTTC.

This clone was recorded only once. The rearrangement links TRBV20-1 to TRBJ2-1, with TRBD2 as a possible D gene (5 bases). The CDR3 contains 15 residues. Germline V lookup: CDR1 DFQATT, CDR2 SNEGSKA (reference sequence). V shed 6 bases and J shed 2 bases, with 17 bases lying between them. The CDR3 is CSASTIRGTYNEQFF. CDR3 DNA sequence: TGCAGTGCCAGTACGATACGGGGAACCTACAATGAGCAGTTCTTC.

This clone came up a few times. V and J are TRBV2 and TRBJ2-7, with 7 nucleotides matching TRBD1. From germline, CDR1 is SNHLY and CDR2 FYNNEI. CDR3 length: 14 amino acids. V shed 6 bases and J 0 bases; nucleotides not matched to a gene: 5. CDR3 in amino acids: CASRRQGTSYEQYF. In DNA, the CDR3 is TGTGCCAGCAGAAGACAGGGCACCTCCTACGAGCAGTACTTC. The full variable domain, with the rest looked up from reference TRBV2 and TRBJ2-7, is EPEVTQTPSHQVTQMGQEVILRCVPISNHLYFYWYRQILGQKVEFLVSFYNNEISEKSEIFDDQFSVERPDGSNFTLKIRSTKLEDSAMYFCASRRQGTSYEQYFGPGTRLTVT.

The chain combines TRBV4-1 with TRBJ2-1, with D possibly matching TRBD2 (5 bases). The germline V and J ends were trimmed by 2 bases and 9 bases, with 14 bases remaining between them. CDR1 MGHRA and CDR2 YSYEKL come from the germline V gene. The CDR3 sequence is 14 residues long. CDR3 in amino acids: CASSQTPGGREQFF. CDR3 in DNA: TGCGCCAGCAGCCAAACACCGGGCGGGCGTGAGCAGTTCTTC.

The rearrangement uses TRBV13 and TRBJ1-2; D is possibly TRBD1 (6 bases). V lost 6 bases and J lost 3, with 11 bases in between. The CDR3 is 13 residues long. The germline gives CDR1 PRHDT, CDR2 FYEKMQ (reference sequence). CDR3 DNA: TGTGCCAGCAGTGAACAGGGTGACTATGGCTACACCTTC. This codes for CASSEQGDYGYTF.